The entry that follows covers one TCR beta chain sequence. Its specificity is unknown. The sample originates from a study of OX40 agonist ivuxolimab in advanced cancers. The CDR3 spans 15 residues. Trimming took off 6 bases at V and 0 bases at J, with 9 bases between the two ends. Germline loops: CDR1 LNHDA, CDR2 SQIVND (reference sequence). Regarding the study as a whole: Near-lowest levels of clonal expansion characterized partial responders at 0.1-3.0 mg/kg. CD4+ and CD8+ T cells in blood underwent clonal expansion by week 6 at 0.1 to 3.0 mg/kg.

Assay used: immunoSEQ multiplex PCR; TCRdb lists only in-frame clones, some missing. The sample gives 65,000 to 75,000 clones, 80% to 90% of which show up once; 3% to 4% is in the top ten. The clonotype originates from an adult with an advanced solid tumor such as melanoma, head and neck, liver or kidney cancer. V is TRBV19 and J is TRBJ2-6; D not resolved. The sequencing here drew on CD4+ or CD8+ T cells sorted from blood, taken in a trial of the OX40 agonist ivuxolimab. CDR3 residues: CASRTISSGANVLTF. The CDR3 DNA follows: TGTGCCAGTAGGACGATTAGCTCTGGGGCCAACGTCCTGACTTTC.